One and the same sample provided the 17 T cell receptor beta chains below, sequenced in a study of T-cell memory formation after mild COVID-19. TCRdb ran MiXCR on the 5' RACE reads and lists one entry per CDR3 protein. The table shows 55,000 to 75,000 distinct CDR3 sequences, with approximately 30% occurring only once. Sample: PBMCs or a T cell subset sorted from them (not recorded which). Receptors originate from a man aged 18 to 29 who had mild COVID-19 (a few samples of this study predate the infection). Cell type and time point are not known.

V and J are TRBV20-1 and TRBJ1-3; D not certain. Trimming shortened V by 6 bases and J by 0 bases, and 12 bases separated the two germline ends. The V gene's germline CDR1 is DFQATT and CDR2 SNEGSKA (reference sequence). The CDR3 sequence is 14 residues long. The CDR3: CSAPVGSSGNTIYF. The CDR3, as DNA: TGCAGTGCCCCAGTGGGGTCCTCTGGAAACACCATATATTTT.

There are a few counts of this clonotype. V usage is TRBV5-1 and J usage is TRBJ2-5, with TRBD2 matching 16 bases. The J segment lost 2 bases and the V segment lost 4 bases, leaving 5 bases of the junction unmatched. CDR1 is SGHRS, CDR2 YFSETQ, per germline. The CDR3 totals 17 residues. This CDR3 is CASSEGLAGGRQETQYF. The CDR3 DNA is TGCGCCAGCAGCGAGGGACTAGCGGGGGGGCGGCAAGAGACCCAGTACTTC.

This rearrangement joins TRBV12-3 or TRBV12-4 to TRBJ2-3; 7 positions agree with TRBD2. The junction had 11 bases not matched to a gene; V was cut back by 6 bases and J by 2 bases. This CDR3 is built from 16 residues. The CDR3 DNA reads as TGTGCCAGCAGACCCCGTTGGGCGGGAGACACAGATACGCAGTATTTT. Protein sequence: CASRPRWAGDTDTQYF.

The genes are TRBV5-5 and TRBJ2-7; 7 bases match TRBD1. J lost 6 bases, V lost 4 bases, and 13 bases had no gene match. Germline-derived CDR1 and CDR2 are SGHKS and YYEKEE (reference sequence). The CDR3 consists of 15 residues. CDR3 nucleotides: TGTGCCAGCAGCGACCGACAGGGCTGGGCGGGCGAGCAGTACGTC. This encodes CASSDRQGWAGEQYV.

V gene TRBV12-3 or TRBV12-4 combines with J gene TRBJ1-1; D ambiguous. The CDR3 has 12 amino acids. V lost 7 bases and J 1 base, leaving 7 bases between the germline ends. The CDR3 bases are TGTGCCAGCATGTCGGAGAACACTGAAGCTTTCTTT. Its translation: CASMSENTEAFF.

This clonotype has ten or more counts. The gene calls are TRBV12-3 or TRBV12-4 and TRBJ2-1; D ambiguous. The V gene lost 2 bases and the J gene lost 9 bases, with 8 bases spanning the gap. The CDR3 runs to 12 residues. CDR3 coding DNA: TGTGCCAGCAGTTTATCCGACGCTGAGCAGTTCTTC. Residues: CASSLSDAEQFF.

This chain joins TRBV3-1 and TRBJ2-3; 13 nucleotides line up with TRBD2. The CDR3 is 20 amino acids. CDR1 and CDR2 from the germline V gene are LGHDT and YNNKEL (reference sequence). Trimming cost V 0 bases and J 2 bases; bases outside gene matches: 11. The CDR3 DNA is TGTGCCAGCAGCCAAGAGGAGGGGGGGACTAGCGGGGCCCACACAGATACGCAGTATTTT. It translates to CASSQEEGGTSGAHTDTQYF.

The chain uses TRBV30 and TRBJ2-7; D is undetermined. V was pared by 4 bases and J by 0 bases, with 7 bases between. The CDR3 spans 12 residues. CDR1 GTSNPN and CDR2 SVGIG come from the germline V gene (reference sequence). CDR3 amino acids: CAWNARSYEQYF. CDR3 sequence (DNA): TGTGCCTGGAATGCACGCTCCTACGAGCAGTACTTC.

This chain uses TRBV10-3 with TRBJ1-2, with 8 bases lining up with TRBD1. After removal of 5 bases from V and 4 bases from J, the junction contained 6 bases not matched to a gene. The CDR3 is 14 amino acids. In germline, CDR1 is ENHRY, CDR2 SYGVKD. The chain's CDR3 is CAISHDRGPYGYTF. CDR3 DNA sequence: TGTGCCATCAGTCATGACAGGGGCCCCTATGGCTACACCTTC.

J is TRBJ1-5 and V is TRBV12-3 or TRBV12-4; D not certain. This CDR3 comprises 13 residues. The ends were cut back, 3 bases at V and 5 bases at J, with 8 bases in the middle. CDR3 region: CASSFLDDQPQHF. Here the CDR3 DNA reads TGTGCCAGCAGTTTTCTTGACGATCAGCCCCAGCATTTT.

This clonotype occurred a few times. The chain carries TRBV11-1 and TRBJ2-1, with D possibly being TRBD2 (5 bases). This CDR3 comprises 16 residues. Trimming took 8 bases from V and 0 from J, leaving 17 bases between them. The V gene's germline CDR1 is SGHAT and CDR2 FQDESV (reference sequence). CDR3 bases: TGTGCCAGCCAGGACCCGGGGTTGGCCTCCTACAATGAGCAGTTCTTC. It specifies CASQDPGLASYNEQFF. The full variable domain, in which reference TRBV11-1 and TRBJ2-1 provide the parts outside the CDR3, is EAEVAQSPRYKITEKSQAVAFWCDPISGHATLYWYRQILGQGPELLVQFQDESVVDDSQLPKDRFSAERLKGVDSTLKIQPAELGDSAMYLCASQDPGLASYNEQFFGPGTRLTVL.

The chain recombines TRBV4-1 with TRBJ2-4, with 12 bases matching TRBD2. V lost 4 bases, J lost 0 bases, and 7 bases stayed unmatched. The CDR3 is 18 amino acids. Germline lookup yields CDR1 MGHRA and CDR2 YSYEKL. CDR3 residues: CASSPLAGGRLAKNIQYF. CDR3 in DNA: TGCGCCAGCAGCCCCCTAGCGGGGGGGAGACTAGCCAAAAACATTCAGTACTTC.

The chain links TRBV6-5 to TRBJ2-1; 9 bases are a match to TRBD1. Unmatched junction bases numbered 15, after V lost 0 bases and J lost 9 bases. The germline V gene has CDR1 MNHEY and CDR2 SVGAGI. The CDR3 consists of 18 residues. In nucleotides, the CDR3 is TGTGCCAGCAGTTACTCCCCGTGGAAAGACAGGGGGGTCAGTGAGCAGTTCTTC. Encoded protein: CASSYSPWKDRGVSEQFF.

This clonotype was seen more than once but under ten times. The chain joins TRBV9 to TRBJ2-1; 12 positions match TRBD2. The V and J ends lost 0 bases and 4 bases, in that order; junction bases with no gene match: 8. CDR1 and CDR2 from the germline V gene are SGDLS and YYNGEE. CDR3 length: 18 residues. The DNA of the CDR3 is TGTGCCAGCAGCGTAGTGGTGACTAGCGGGGGCAATTACAATGAGCAGTTCTTC. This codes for CASSVVVTSGGNYNEQFF.

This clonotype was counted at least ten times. The CDR3 loop is CASSPYTVTSYNEQFF. The CDR3, as DNA: TGCGCCAGCAGCCCATACACAGTGACCTCCTACAATGAGCAGTTCTTC. This rearrangement joins TRBV5-1 to TRBJ2-1; D gene uncertain. Trimming took 4 bases from V and 0 from J, leaving 14 bases between them. The CDR3 loop spans 16 amino acids. Per germline, CDR1 SGHRS and CDR2 YFSETQ.

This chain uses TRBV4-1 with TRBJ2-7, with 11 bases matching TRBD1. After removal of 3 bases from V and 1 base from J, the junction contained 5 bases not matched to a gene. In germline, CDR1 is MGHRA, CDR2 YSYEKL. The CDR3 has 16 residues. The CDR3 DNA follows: TGCGCCAGCAGCCAGGGTGGACAGGGGGCATCCTACGAGCAGTACTTC. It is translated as CASSQGGQGASYEQYF.

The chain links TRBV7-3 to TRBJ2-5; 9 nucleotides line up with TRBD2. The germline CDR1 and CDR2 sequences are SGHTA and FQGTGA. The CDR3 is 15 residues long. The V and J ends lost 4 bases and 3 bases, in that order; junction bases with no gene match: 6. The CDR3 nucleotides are TGTGCCAGCAGCTCACCGACTAGCGGAGAAGAGACCCAGTACTTC. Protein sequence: CASSSPTSGEETQYF.